Many counts were recorded for the clone carrying this TCR beta chain. This specimen comes from a study of human CD8 memory T cell subsets. Negative magnetic separation was used for the enrichment of total CD8+ T cells. Sequencing libraries of TCR beta were made by UMI-labeled 5' RACE. A single record per CDR3 protein comes from TCRdb applying MiXCR to the 5' RACE reads. The sample contains under 10,000 distinct CDR3 sequences, 3.9% of which appear only once. Material for sequencing was CD8+ T cells from PBMCs. This receptor was obtained from a human donor in good health.

The CDR3 DNA reads as TGTGCCAGCAGCAGGAGTAACATGAACACTGAAGCTTTCTTT. Translating gives CASSRSNMNTEAFF. The chain joins TRBV7-9 to TRBJ1-1; no clear D. Germline loops: CDR1 SEHNR, CDR2 FQNEAQ (reference sequence). The V gene lost 5 bases and the J gene lost 0 bases, with 10 bases spanning the gap. This CDR3 has 14 residues.